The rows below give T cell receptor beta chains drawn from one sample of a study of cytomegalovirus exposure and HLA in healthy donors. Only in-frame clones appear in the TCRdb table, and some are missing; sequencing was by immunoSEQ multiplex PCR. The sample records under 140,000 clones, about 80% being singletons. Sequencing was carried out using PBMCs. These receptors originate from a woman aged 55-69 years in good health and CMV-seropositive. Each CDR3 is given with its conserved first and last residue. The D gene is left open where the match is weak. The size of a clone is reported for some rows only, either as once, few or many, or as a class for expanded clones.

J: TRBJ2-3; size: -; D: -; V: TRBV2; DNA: TGTGCCAGCAGTGAAGACAGGACGTCGTATTTT; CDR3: CASSEDRTSYF
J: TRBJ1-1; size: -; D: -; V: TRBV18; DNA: TGTGCCAGCTCGCGAAGAAGGTCGGGGGGGAGCACTGAAGCTTTCTTT; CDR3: CASSRRRSGGSTEAFF
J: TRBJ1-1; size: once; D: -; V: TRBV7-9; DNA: TGTGCCAGCAGCTTAGATGTGGGAGTTCAGAACACTGAAGCCTTCTTT; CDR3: CASSLDVGVQNTEAFF
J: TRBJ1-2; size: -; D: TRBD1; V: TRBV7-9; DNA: TGTTCCAGCAGCTTAGAGGGGGCCTATGGCTACACCTTC; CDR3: CSSSLEGAYGYTF
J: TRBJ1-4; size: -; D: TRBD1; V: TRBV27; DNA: TGTGCCAGCAGTTCCTTCCGGACAGGGGCATATGAAAAACTGTTTTTT; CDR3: CASSSFRTGAYEKLFF
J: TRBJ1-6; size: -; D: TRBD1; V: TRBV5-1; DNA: TGCGCCAGCAGCACAACGACAGGGGGGGATTCACCCCTCCACTTT; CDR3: CASSTTTGGDSPLHF
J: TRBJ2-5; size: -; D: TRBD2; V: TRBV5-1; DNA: TGCGCCAGCAGCTATTCTTCCGGACTAGCGGGGCTAGAGACCCAGTACTTC; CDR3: CASSYSSGLAGLETQYF
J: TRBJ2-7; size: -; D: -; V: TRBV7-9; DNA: TGTGCCAGCAGCTTACTTAGAGCATACGAGCAGTACTTC; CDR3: CASSLLRAYEQYF
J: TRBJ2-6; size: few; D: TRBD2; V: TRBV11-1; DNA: TGTGCCAGCAGCTTAGCAGGCAGCGGGAGGGCTGGGGCCAACGTCCTGACTTTC; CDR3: CASSLAGSGRAGANVLTF
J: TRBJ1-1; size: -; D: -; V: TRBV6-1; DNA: TGTGCCAGCAGCTATAACAGGCAGAACACTGAAGCTTTCTTT; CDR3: CASSYNRQNTEAFF
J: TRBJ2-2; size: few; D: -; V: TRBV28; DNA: TGTGCCAGTCTATCCGCCGGGGAGATTGCCGGGGAGCTGTTTTTT; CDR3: CASLSAGEIAGELFF
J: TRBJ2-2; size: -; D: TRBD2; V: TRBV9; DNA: TGTGCCAGCAGCGCGCCGGGACTAGCGGTTTACACCGGGGAGCTGTTTTTT; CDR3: CASSAPGLAVYTGELFF
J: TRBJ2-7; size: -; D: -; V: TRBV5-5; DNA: TGTGCCAGCAGCACCGGACAGTCCCTCCAATCGTACGAGCAGTACTTC; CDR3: CASSTGQSLQSYEQYF
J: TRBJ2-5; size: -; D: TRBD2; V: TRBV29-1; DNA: TGCAGCGTTGAAGGGGCCGGGGGACTACAAGAGACCCAGTACTTC; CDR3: CSVEGAGGLQETQYF
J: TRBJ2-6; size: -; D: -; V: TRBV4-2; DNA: TGTGCCAGCAGCCTAGAGCTTATAATACCCCTAACTAACTCTGGGGCCAACGTCCTGACTTTC; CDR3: CASSLELIIPLTNSGANVLTF
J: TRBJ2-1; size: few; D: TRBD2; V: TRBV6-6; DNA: TGTGCCAGCACCCAACCCACTAGCGGGAGTGAGCAGTTCTTC; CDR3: CASTQPTSGSEQFF
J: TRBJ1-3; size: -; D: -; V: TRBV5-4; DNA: TGTGCCAGCAGCTTGGTCGGGCGGCAGGGGAGAAACACCATATATTTT; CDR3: CASSLVGRQGRNTIYF
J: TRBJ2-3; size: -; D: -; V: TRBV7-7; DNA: TGTGCCAGCAGCTTAGGGCGGGTGGGAGATACGCAGTATTTT; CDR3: CASSLGRVGDTQYF
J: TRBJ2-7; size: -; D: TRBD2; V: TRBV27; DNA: TGTGCCAGCAGTTCCCCCAGGACTAGACACGAGCAGTACTTC; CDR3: CASSSPRTRHEQYF
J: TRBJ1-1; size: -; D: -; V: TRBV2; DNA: TGTGCCAGCAGTTACTACCAGGGGACTGAAGCTTTCTTT; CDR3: CASSYYQGTEAFF
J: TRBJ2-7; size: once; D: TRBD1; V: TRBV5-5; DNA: TGTGCCAGCAGCCCCGGGACAGAGTCGAACGAGCAGTACTTC; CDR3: CASSPGTESNEQYF
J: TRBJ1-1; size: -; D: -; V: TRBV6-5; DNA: TGTGCCAGCAGCCCGCAGCGCCGTCACGACACTGAAGCTTTCTTT; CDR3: CASSPQRRHDTEAFF
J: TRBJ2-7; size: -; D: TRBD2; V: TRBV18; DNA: TGTGCCAGCTCACCACTAGCGGGTGACTCCTACGAGCAGTACTTC; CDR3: CASSPLAGDSYEQYF
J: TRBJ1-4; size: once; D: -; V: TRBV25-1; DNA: TGTGCCAGCACGGGCGCGGGCGCCGGGGAAAAACTGTTTTTT; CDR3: CASTGAGAGEKLFF
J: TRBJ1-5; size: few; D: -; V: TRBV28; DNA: TGTGCCAGCAGGGGGACACTTTTAGAAATCAGCCCCCAGCATTTT; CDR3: CASRGTLLEISPQHF
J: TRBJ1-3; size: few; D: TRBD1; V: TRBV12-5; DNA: TGTGCTAGTGGACCGGACAGGGGTGCCACCATATATTTT; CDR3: CASGPDRGATIYF
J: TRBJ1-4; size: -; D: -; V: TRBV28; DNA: TGTGCCAGCAGCCCCCGCGGCGAAAAACTGTTTTTT; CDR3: CASSPRGEKLFF
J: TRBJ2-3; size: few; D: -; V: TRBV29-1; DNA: TGCAGCGTTGTGGCGGGAAAGGTAGATACGCAGTATTTT; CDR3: CSVVAGKVDTQYF
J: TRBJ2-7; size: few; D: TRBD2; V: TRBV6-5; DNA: TGTGCCAGCGCGGCGGGAGGGCTCTACGAGCAGTACTTC; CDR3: CASAAGGLYEQYF
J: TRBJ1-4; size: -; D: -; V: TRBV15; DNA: TGTGCCACCAGCAGCAGGCGAACTAATGAAAAACTGTTTTTT; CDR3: CATSSRRTNEKLFF
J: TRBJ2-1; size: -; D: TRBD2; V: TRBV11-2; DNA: TGTGCCAGCAGCTTAGGGGCTAGCGGGAGTATGAATGAGCAGTTCTTC; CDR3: CASSLGASGSMNEQFF
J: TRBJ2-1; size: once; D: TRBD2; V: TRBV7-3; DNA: TGTGCCAGCAGCTTAGCGGGAGCAGTACTCGATGAGCAGTTCTTC; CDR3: CASSLAGAVLDEQFF
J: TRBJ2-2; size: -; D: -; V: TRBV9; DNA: TGTGCCAGCAGCGCAAACGTAGACACCGGGGAGCTGTTTTTT; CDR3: CASSANVDTGELFF
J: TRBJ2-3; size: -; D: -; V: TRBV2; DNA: TGTGCCAGCACCCTCAGGGGACGGGCCACAGATACGCAGTATTTT; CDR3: CASTLRGRATDTQYF
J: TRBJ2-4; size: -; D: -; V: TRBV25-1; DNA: TGTGCCAGCAGTGAACACGGGCAGGGGAATCATGGCATTCAGTACTTC; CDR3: CASSEHGQGNHGIQYF
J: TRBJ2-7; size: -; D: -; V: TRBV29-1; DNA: TGCAGCGTTTTAGGTAGCGGCGCCGAGCAGTACTTC; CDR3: CSVLGSGAEQYF
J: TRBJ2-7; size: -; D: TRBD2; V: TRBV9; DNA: TGTGCCAGCAGCGTAGATGGGGGCGGGAGGGCCGGCGAGCAGTACTTC; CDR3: CASSVDGGGRAGEQYF